Listed below are T cell receptor beta chains from one sample, sequenced in a study of T cell responses to AZD1222 COVID-19 vaccine. Repertoires were generated with immunoSEQ multiplex PCR, while TCRdb's copy carries only in-frame clones and drops some. The sample records approximately 190,000 clones, over 80% being singletons. The specimen comprised peripheral blood, sampled on day 0 of AZD1222 vaccination. The receptors were sampled from an adult in good health. Both conserved end residues are part of each CDR3. D genes are given only for firm matches. A row's size may be missing; if present it is once, few, many or a size class.

J | D | size | V | length | DNA | CDR3
TRBJ1-2 | TRBD1 | - | TRBV12-3/TRBV12-4 | 13 | TGTGCCAGCAGTGTGACAGGGGCTGACGGCTACACCTTC | CASSVTGADGYTF
TRBJ1-1 | - | - | TRBV7-9 | 14 | TGTGCCAGCAGCTTAGTGGGTCGGGTCTCGACAGCTTTCTTT | CASSLVGRVSTAFF
TRBJ2-3 | TRBD2 | - | TRBV3-1/TRBV3-2 | 17 | TGTGCCAGCAGCCAAGATAAGGCGGGGGGGAGCACAGATACGCAGTATTTT | CASSQDKAGGSTDTQYF
TRBJ1-2 | - | - | TRBV14 | 13 | TGTGCCAGCAGAATGGTCGGTAGCTATGGCTACACCTTC | CASRMVGSYGYTF
TRBJ1-2 | - | - | TRBV5-5 | 13 | TGTGCCAGCAGCGAAGGGGGGGCCTGGGGCTACACCTTC | CASSEGGAWGYTF
TRBJ1-5 | - | - | TRBV10-3 | 16 | TGTGCCATCAGTGTAAGTAGAGGGGAAGGCAATCAGCCCCAGCATTTT | CAISVSRGEGNQPQHF
TRBJ1-6 | - | - | TRBV11-3 | 14 | TGTGCCAGCAGCTCCGGGGCTCCAAATTCACCCCTCCACTTT | CASSSGAPNSPLHF
TRBJ2-2 | - | - | TRBV21-1 | 17 | TGTGCCAGCAGCAAAAGAACCGGGGGCAATAACACCGGGGAGCTGTTTTTT | CASSKRTGGNNTGELFF
TRBJ1-1 | - | - | TRBV5-1 | 14 | TGCGCCAGCAGCTTTTTCGGAGGGGACACTGAAGCTTTCTTT | CASSFFGGDTEAFF
TRBJ1-1 | - | - | TRBV7-9 | 15 | TGTGCCAGCAGCTTAACAGTCGGTGAGAACACTGAAGCTTTCTTT | CASSLTVGENTEAFF
TRBJ1-1 | TRBD1 | - | TRBV19 | 16 | TGTGCCAGTAGTAAAGGGGGGGACAGGAGATCCACTGAAGCTTTCTTT | CASSKGGDRRSTEAFF
TRBJ1-1 | - | - | TRBV5-1 | 14 | TGCGCCAGCAGCGCACAGGGCCTGGGGACTGAAGCTTTCTTT | CASSAQGLGTEAFF
TRBJ1-1 | - | - | TRBV19 | 15 | TGTGCCAGTAGTACCTTCGGGACGGCGAACACTGAAGCTTTCTTT | CASSTFGTANTEAFF
TRBJ2-2 | TRBD1 | - | TRBV7-8 | 17 | TGTGCCAGCAGCTCATCGCCGGGACAGGGAGGGACCGGGGAGCTGTTTTTT | CASSSSPGQGGTGELFF
TRBJ1-6 | - | - | TRBV5-1 | 15 | TGCGCCAGCAGCCCCGGACAGAACTATAATTCACCCCTCCACTTT | CASSPGQNYNSPLHF
TRBJ2-6 | - | once | TRBV2 | 14 | TGTGCCAGCAGCGTCGAGGCAGGGGCCAACGTCCTGACTTTC | CASSVEAGANVLTF
TRBJ1-1 | - | once | TRBV19 | 14 | TGTGCCAGTACCATCGACAGGTTAAACACTGAAGCTTTCTTT | CASTIDRLNTEAFF
TRBJ1-3 | - | - | TRBV19 | 14 | TGTGCCAGTGCCCCCGGGGGATCTGGAAACACCATATATTTT | CASAPGGSGNTIYF
TRBJ2-6 | TRBD1 | - | TRBV3-1/TRBV3-2 | 17 | TGTGCCAGCAGCCGGGGGACAGTAGTCTCTGGGGCCAACGTCCTGACTTTC | CASSRGTVVSGANVLTF
TRBJ2-7 | - | - | TRBV27 | 13 | TGTGCCAGCAGCCGATCGGGGTACGGGTTGCAGTACTTC | CASSRSGYGLQYF
TRBJ1-3 | - | - | TRBV9 | 14 | TGTGCCAGCAGCGTAAGCAGCTCTGGAAACACCATATATTTT | CASSVSSSGNTIYF
TRBJ1-5 | - | - | TRBV2 | 14 | TGTGCCAGCAGACTACAGGGACTAGGTCAGCCCCAGCATTTT | CASRLQGLGQPQHF
TRBJ2-7 | - | - | TRBV7-8 | 13 | TGTGCCAGCGGACGACTCAGCTCCTACGAGCAGTACTTC | CASGRLSSYEQYF
TRBJ1-1 | - | once | TRBV7-9 | 13 | TGTGCCAGCAGCTTAGGGGGGCTCCCTGAAGCTTTCTTT | CASSLGGLPEAFF
TRBJ2-1 | - | - | TRBV15 | 14 | TGTGCCACCAGCCCGGGCGGACGAAACAATGAGCAGTTCTTC | CATSPGGRNNEQFF
TRBJ2-5 | - | - | TRBV2 | 13 | TGTGCCAGCAGTAGGGACAACCAAGAGACCCAGTACTTC | CASSRDNQETQYF
TRBJ1-1 | TRBD1 | - | TRBV5-1 | 17 | TGCGCCAGCAGCTTGCGAGGGACAGGGGGCCCCAACACTGAAGCTTTCTTT | CASSLRGTGGPNTEAFF
TRBJ1-2 | - | - | TRBV4-1 | 17 | TGCGCCAGCAGCCAAATACCTCTCGGCGGGTTTAACTATGGCTACACCTTC | CASSQIPLGGFNYGYTF
TRBJ2-7 | TRBD1 | - | TRBV2 | 15 | TGTGCCAGCAGTGATTCGAGGGGGCGCACCTACGAGCAGTACTTC | CASSDSRGRTYEQYF
TRBJ2-5 | - | - | TRBV27 | 19 | TGTGCCAGCAGTCCATACCCATCACACTCGACGGAGTACCAAGAGACCCAGTACTTC | CASSPYPSHSTEYQETQYF
TRBJ1-2 | TRBD1 | once | TRBV2 | 11 | TGTGCCAGCGGGGACAGCTATGGCTACACCTTC | CASGDSYGYTF
TRBJ2-1 | - | - | TRBV7-8 | 17 | TGTGCCAGCAGCTTAGTTACCGGGTCCAGCTCCTACAATGAGCAGTTCTTC | CASSLVTGSSSYNEQFF
TRBJ1-5 | - | once | TRBV9 | 14 | TGTGCCAGCAGCGAGGGACACAGCAATCAGCCCCAGCATTTT | CASSEGHSNQPQHF
TRBJ1-5 | - | - | TRBV6-2/TRBV6-3 | 11 | TGTGCCAGCAGCGGGGAGGGCAGTCTATGTTTT | CASSGEGSLCF
TRBJ2-3 | TRBD2 | - | TRBV11-3 | 16 | TGTGCCAGCAGCAACCTACTAGCGGGGGGTACAGATACGCAGTATTTT | CASSNLLAGGTDTQYF
TRBJ1-1 | - | - | TRBV11-2 | 15 | TGTGCCAGCAGCTCCCTAGACAGGATGAACACTGAAGCTTTCTTT | CASSSLDRMNTEAFF
TRBJ1-5 | - | - | TRBV12-3/TRBV12-4 | 13 | TGTGCCAGCAGGACAGACGGGGTTCAGCCCCAGCATTTT | CASRTDGVQPQHF
TRBJ2-5 | TRBD1 | - | TRBV11-3 | 15 | TGTGCCAGCAGCTCCCGGACAGGGGGCGTTGAGACCCAGTACTTC | CASSSRTGGVETQYF
TRBJ2-5 | TRBD2 | - | TRBV19 | 19 | TGTGCCAGTAGTATGGGACTAGCGGGGGCCACGTACCTTCAAGAGACCCAGTACTTC | CASSMGLAGATYLQETQYF
TRBJ1-5 | TRBD1 | - | TRBV28 | 14 | TGTGCCAGCAGTTTAAACAGGGGGGTTCAGCCCCAGCATTTT | CASSLNRGVQPQHF
TRBJ2-6 | - | few | TRBV4-3 | 15 | TGCGCCAGCAGCCAAGAAGGGGGGCGGGCCAACGTCCTGACTTTC | CASSQEGGRANVLTF
TRBJ1-2 | TRBD1 | - | TRBV19 | 15 | TGTGCCAGTAGTATATCGGACAGGGCTGACTATGGCTACACCTTC | CASSISDRADYGYTF
TRBJ2-5 | - | - | TRBV3-1/TRBV3-2 | 14 | TGTGCCAGCACCCGTACGGGGGACCGGGAGACCCAGTACTTC | CASTRTGDRETQYF
TRBJ1-1 | TRBD1 | - | TRBV6-5 | 13 | TGTGCCAGCAGGGGGACAGGCGGGGGGCAAGCTTTCTTT | CASRGTGGGQAFF
TRBJ1-6 | TRBD1 | - | TRBV27 | 13 | TGTGCCAGCAGGATGGACAGGGCTTCACCCCTCCACTTT | CASRMDRASPLHF
TRBJ2-1 | TRBD1 | - | TRBV27 | 13 | TGTGCCAGCAGTTTCCAGGACAGGGGGCGCCTGTTCTTC | CASSFQDRGRLFF
TRBJ1-1 | TRBD1 | - | TRBV7-3 | 15 | TGTGCCAGCAGCTTAGAGGGGGCTGGGTACACTGAAGCTTTCTTT | CASSLEGAGYTEAFF
TRBJ1-5 | TRBD1 | once | TRBV6-2/TRBV6-3 | 15 | TGTGCCAGCAGCCCACCCCGACAGGGAAGGGAGCCCCAGCATTTT | CASSPPRQGREPQHF
TRBJ1-1 | - | - | TRBV18 | 14 | TGTGCCAGCTCACGCACACCCCGGAACACTGAAGCTTTCTTT | CASSRTPRNTEAFF
TRBJ1-5 | TRBD1 | - | TRBV28 | 14 | TGTGCCAGCAGCCGCGGGACAGTTCCCAAGCCCCAGCATTTT | CASSRGTVPKPQHF
TRBJ1-6 | - | - | TRBV7-2 | 15 | TGTGCCAGCAGCTTAGGGGCAGGGATGAATTCACCCCTCCACTTT | CASSLGAGMNSPLHF
TRBJ2-1 | TRBD2 | - | TRBV5-4 | 16 | TGTGCCAGCAGCTTGGCCCGGAGCGGGGGAGACAATGAGCAGTTCTTC | CASSLARSGGDNEQFF
TRBJ1-6 | - | - | TRBV7-9 | 14 | TGTGCCAGCAGCTTAGCGTCCCGGGGTTCACCCCTCCACTTT | CASSLASRGSPLHF
TRBJ1-4 | TRBD1 | - | TRBV27 | 14 | TGTGCCAGCAGCCTCCAGGGGGCGCATGAAAAACTGTTTTTT | CASSLQGAHEKLFF
TRBJ1-2 | - | - | TRBV7-9 | 13 | TGTGCCAGCAGCCCCTACACAGGGAGTGGCTACACCTTC | CASSPYTGSGYTF